This entry is about one TCR beta chain. The antigen is unknown. The sample is drawn from a study of shared clonotypes between healthy human individuals. Study context: Aged 18 to 49, the donors were a couple of women and a few men. CD4 naive and memory got three plates each, CD8 naive two, CD8 memory one. Whole-study results and caveats: Rarefaction exposed incomplete sorted-subset sequencing despite large depth.

Clones were read by immunoSEQ multiplex PCR, and TCRdb kept only the in-frame ones, dropping some. The table lists about 800,000 clones, approximately 97% of them singletons. Terminally differentiated effector memory CD45RA+ cells were excluded by CCR7 positive selection of CD45RO-negative cells. Each donor was a Caucasian adult residing in Nashville, Tennessee. The junction had 2 bases not matched to a gene; V was cut back by 2 bases and J by 2 bases. Germline values: CDR1 WNHNN, CDR2 SYGVQD (reference sequence). CDR3 size: 15 residues. Sequencing used naive CD8+ T cells sorted from blood. The clonotype comes from a man aged 25-40 years in good health. The chain couples TRBV10-1 to TRBJ2-7; 11 bases align to TRBD2. CDR3: CASSETSGSTYEQYF. In nucleotides, the CDR3 is TGCGCCAGCAGTGAGACTAGCGGGAGCACCTACGAGCAGTACTTC.